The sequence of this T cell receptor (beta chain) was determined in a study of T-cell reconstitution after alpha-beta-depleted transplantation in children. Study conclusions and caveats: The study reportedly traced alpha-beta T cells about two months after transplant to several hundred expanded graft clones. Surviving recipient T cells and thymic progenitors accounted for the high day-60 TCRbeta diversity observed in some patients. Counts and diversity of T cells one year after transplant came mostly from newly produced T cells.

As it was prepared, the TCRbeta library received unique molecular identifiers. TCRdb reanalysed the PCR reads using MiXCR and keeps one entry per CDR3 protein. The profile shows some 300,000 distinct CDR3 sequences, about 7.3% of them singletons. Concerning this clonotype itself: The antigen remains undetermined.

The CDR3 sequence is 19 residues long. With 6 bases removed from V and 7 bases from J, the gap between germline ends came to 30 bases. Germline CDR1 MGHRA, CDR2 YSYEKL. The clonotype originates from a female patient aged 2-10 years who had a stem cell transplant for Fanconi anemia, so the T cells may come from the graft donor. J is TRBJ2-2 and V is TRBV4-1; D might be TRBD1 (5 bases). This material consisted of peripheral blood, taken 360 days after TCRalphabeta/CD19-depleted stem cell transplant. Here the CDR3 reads CASSPTTDRSMRKRGELFF. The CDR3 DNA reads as TGCGCCAGCAGTCCTACAACTGACAGAAGTATGCGTAAGCGCGGGGAGCTGTTTTTT.